These 16 T cell receptor beta chains originate from one sample sequenced in a study of T cells in women clearing cervical HPV infection. Assay used: immunoSEQ multiplex PCR; TCRdb lists only in-frame clones, some missing. The sample features some 39,000 clones, with 1.5% to 2% in its top ten. Sequences were obtained from blood buffy coat. The receptors shown here come from a woman aged 18 to 75 with a cervical HPV16 infection that either progressed to CIN3+ or cleared (not recorded which).

In regard to this clone: The CDR3 extends 3 residues past the end of the read, so its final part is completed from the germline J gene. The chain couples TRBV28 to TRBJ2-5, with D uncertain. Germline CDR1 MDHEN, CDR2 SYDVKM. The V and J ends lost 3 bases and 5 bases respectively, with 10 bases between them. CDR3 length: 13 residues. The CDR3 DNA, read in part, is TGTGCCAGCAGTTTTCCCCCTGTGGAGACC. Its protein product is CASSFPPVET. The CDR3 reads in full as CASSFPPVETQYF.

As regards this clone: Read sequence stops 3 residues before the CDR3 end, and the germline J gene provides the missing end. The gene calls are TRBV6-1 and TRBJ2-5; the D is unclear. The length of the CDR3 is 15 residues. Germline values: CDR1 MNHNS, CDR2 SASEGT. The V and J ends lost 2 bases and 1 base respectively, with 11 bases between them. The CDR3 loop reads CASSESSPSQETQYF. The sequenced CDR3 bases are TGTGCCAGCAGTGAAAGTAGCCCAAGCCAAGAGACC.

With regard to this clone: An end of the junction does not agree with germline; a read error may underlie this. The missing CDR3 end, 3 residues past where the read stops, is filled in from the germline J gene. The chain is built from TRBV4-2 and TRBJ2-3, with TRBD1 identical over 7 bases. The germline V gene has CDR1 LGHNA and CDR2 YNFKEQ. The CDR3 has 16 amino acids. Incomplete CDR3 DNA: TGCGCCAGCAGCCAAGGGCCGGGACAGCAACGGGATACG. Its translation is CASSQGPGQQRDT. The whole CDR3 protein is CASSQGPGQQRDTQYF.

To note about this clone: The read terminates 3 residues before the CDR3 end, so the remaining end is supplied by the germline J gene. The V and J genes are TRBV7-9 and TRBJ1-2; D is possibly TRBD1 (5 bases). The CDR3 has 15 amino acids. Germline CDR1 SEHNR, CDR2 FQNEAQ (reference sequence). The CDR3 loop reads CASSTLAGESYDYTF. The covered CDR3 bases are TGTGCCAGCAGCACACTAGCGGGGGAATCCTACGAC.

A remark on this clone: Read data end 3 residues before the CDR3 end; the end is taken from the germline J gene. V usage is TRBV19 and J usage is TRBJ1-5; 8 bases agree with TRBD1. V trimming: 7 bases; J trimming: 2 bases; junction bases outside the gene matches: 7. In germline, CDR1 is LNHDA, CDR2 SQIVND (reference sequence). This CDR3 has 15 residues. CDR3 DNA, as far as it was read: TGTGCCAGTATTGGGAGGGGACAGGGCAATCAGCCC. As protein: CASIGRGQGNQP. The whole CDR3 region reads CASIGRGQGNQPQHF. The whole variable domain, filled in from reference TRBV19 and TRBJ1-5, reads DGGITQSPKYLFRKEGQNVTLSCEQNLNHDAMYWYRQDPGQGLRLIYYSQIVNDFQKGDIAEGYSVSREKKESFPLTVTSAQKNPTAFYLCASIGRGQGNQPQHFGDGTRLSIL.

Remarks on this clone: The CDR3 goes on 3 residues after the read ends, and that part is filled in from the germline J gene. This chain links TRBV7-3 with TRBJ2-1; 7 bases align to TRBD1. Germline CDR1 and CDR2: SGHTA and FQGTGA. The ends lost 4 bases at V and 7 bases at J; junction bases unmatched: 13. The CDR3 sequence is 16 residues long. The covered CDR3 bases are TGTGCCAGCAGCTCCGCCCAAGGACAGGAAGGGAATGAG. It codes for CASSSAQGQEGNE. The entire CDR3 sequence reads CASSSAQGQEGNEQFF.

On this clone: Read coverage stops 3 residues before the CDR3 terminus; the germline J gene supplies the remainder. The chain combines TRBV23-1 with TRBJ1-6, with 8 nucleotides matching TRBD1. TRBV23-1 is identified as an open reading frame with a role that is uncertain. The CDR3 is 16 residues long. With V trimmed by 7 bases and J by 9 bases, 14 bases remained unmatched. The chain's CDR3 is CASTPKLKDRASPLHF. CDR3 bases read: TGCGCCAGCACCCCTAAATTAAAGGACAGGGCTTCACCC.

Frequency places this clone as medium-sized. The read finishes 3 residues shy of the CDR3 end, and the germline J gene is used to complete it. This chain links TRBV20-1 with TRBJ2-3, with 13 bases aligning to TRBD2. The CDR3 is made up of 17 amino acids. The V and J ends lost 3 bases and 0 bases, in that order; junction bases with no gene match: 6. CDR1 and CDR2 from the germline V gene are DFQATT and SNEGSKA (reference sequence). The CDR3 reads CSARTSGGTSSTDTQYF. Incomplete CDR3 DNA: TGCAGTGCTAGGACTAGCGGGGGGACTTCTAGCACAGATACG.

Worth noting for this clone: The CDR3 is cut off 3 residues early in the read; its end comes from the germline J gene. This chain connects TRBV7-2 to TRBJ1-4, with D possibly being TRBD1 (5 bases). Germline CDR1 SGHTA, CDR2 FQGNSA. The CDR3 totals 14 residues. Incomplete CDR3 DNA: TGTGCCAGCAGCTTAGGAGGGGCCTTTTCACCA. Translated: CASSLGGAFSP. The CDR3 in its entirety is CASSLGGAFSPLFF.

Remarks on this clone: The read terminates 3 residues ahead of where the CDR3 ends, so the germline J gene completes it. J is TRBJ1-3 and V is TRBV6-1; D perhaps matches TRBD1 (6 bases). The V end was cut by 4 bases, the J end by 0 bases, with 13 bases between. The germline CDR1 and CDR2 sequences are MNHNS and SASEGT. The CDR3 consists of 16 residues. The CDR3 sequence: CASSGRQVSSGNTIYF. CDR3 bases read: TGTGCCAGCAGTGGACGACAGGTCAGCTCTGGAAACACC.

A note on this clone: A read error may produce the germline difference seen at one junction end. The read terminates 3 residues ahead of where the CDR3 ends, so the germline J gene completes it. Other nucleotide sequences in the sample specify the same CDR3. V is TRBV7-2 and J is TRBJ1-2, with 10 bases matching TRBD1. This CDR3 spans 15 amino acids. Germline CDR1 reads SGHTA; CDR2 reads FQGNSA. CDR3 residues: CASSTGGQGNYGYTF. The part of the CDR3 DNA that was read is TGTGCCAGCAGCACCGGGGGACAGGGGAACTATGGA.

About this clone: Read data end 3 residues before the CDR3 end; the end is taken from the germline J gene. The identical CDR3 is also encoded by other nucleotide sequences in the sample. V gene TRBV5-1 combines with J gene TRBJ2-5; a weak D match, TRBD2 (7 bases). Per germline, CDR1 SGHRS and CDR2 YFSETQ. The CDR3 length is 15 residues. The V end was cut by 4 bases, the J end by 4 bases, with 17 bases between. CDR3 in amino acids: CASSPSGGAGETQYF. The DNA read from the CDR3 is TGCGCCAGCAGCCCGAGTGGGGGGGCCGGAGAGACC.

Turning to this clone: Sequencing ends 3 residues short of the CDR3 end; the germline J gene provides the rest. V usage is TRBV10-3 and J usage is TRBJ2-5; 11 nucleotides match TRBD2. CDR3 size: 16 residues. Germline CDR1 reads ENHRY; CDR2 reads SYGVKD. Trimming removed 0 bases from V and 5 bases from J; junction bases left unmatched: 5. The chain's CDR3 is CAISESSGGATETQYF. The CDR3 DNA, read in part, is TGTGCCATCAGTGAGTCTAGCGGGGGGGCCACGGAGACC.

Of note for this clone: The read terminates 3 residues before the CDR3 end, so the remaining end is supplied by the germline J gene. The gene calls are TRBV30 and TRBJ2-5; 9 bases map to TRBD2. There are 13 residues in the CDR3. Germline loops: CDR1 GTSNPN, CDR2 SVGIG (reference sequence). Trimming took 4 bases from V and 2 from J; bases not matched to a gene: 2. The CDR3 protein is CAWTSGAQETQYF. Partial CDR3 DNA: TGTGCCTGGACTAGCGGGGCTCAAGAGACC.

About this clone: The CDR3 extends 3 residues past the end of the read, so its final part is completed from the germline J gene. The chain employs TRBV9 and TRBJ2-1; 12 bases line up with TRBD2. The CDR3 runs 15 residues. J lost 4 bases, V lost 4 bases, and 3 bases had no gene match. The germline CDR1 and CDR2 sequences are SGDLS and YYNGEE. The CDR3 sequence is CASSSGTSGYNEQFF. Incomplete CDR3 DNA: TGTGCCAGCAGCTCCGGGACTAGCGGGTACAATGAG.

On this clone: Read coverage stops 3 residues before the CDR3 terminus; the germline J gene supplies the remainder. This rearrangement joins TRBV5-1 to TRBJ2-7, with a possible D match to TRBD2 (5 bases). Trimming left V 0 bases short and J 5 bases short, with 15 bases between. The CDR3 is made up of 15 amino acids. CDR1 is SGHRS, CDR2 YFSETQ, per germline. The CDR3 DNA, read in part, is TGCGCCAGCAGCTTGGTTTCCCAGGCCGGGGACGAG. Residues: CASSLVSQAGDE. The CDR3, in full, reads CASSLVSQAGDEQYF.